A selection of T cell receptor beta chains follows, all from one sample in a study of PD-1 blockade in classical Hodgkin lymphoma. Assay: immunoSEQ multiplex PCR; the TCRdb copy retains only in-frame clones and omits some. The table has approximately 20,000 clones, approximately 80% seen once. The sequencing used peripheral blood mononuclear cells (PBMCs), collected before the fourth cycle of nivolumab. Receptors originate from a human donor with classical Hodgkin lymphoma. Each CDR3 is given with its conserved first and last residue. D genes are given only for firm matches. Only some rows state a clone size, as once, few, many or a class for expanded clones.

j_call: TRBJ2-7; clone_size: .; d_call: TRBD1; v_call: TRBV9; cdr3_aa: CASSVTTGPLLEQYF; cdr3_nt: TGTGCCAGCAGCGTTACGACAGGGCCTCTTCTCGAGCAGTACTTC
j_call: TRBJ2-2; clone_size: .; d_call: .; v_call: TRBV4-1; cdr3_aa: CASSQDPRQISNTGELFF; cdr3_nt: TGCGCCAGCAGCCAAGATCCCCGACAGATTTCGAACACCGGGGAGCTGTTTTTT
j_call: TRBJ2-1; clone_size: .; d_call: .; v_call: TRBV19; cdr3_aa: CASSTIYNEQFF; cdr3_nt: TGTGCCAGTAGTACTATATACAATGAGCAGTTCTTC
j_call: TRBJ1-2; clone_size: .; d_call: TRBD1; v_call: TRBV7-8; cdr3_aa: CASSLDSQGAYGYTF; cdr3_nt: TGTGCCAGCAGCTTGGATAGTCAGGGGGCCTATGGCTACACCTTC
j_call: TRBJ2-7; clone_size: .; d_call: TRBD1; v_call: TRBV19; cdr3_aa: CASSTTGGEQYF; cdr3_nt: TGTGCCAGTAGTACAACAGGGGGCGAGCAGTACTTC
j_call: TRBJ2-1; clone_size: .; d_call: .; v_call: TRBV4-1; cdr3_aa: CASSPDYYNEQFF; cdr3_nt: TGCGCCAGCAGCCCAGACTATTACAATGAGCAGTTCTTC
j_call: TRBJ1-5; clone_size: .; d_call: TRBD1; v_call: TRBV10-3; cdr3_aa: CAIRDRENQPQHF; cdr3_nt: TGTGCCATTAGGGACAGGGAGAATCAGCCCCAGCATTTT
j_call: TRBJ2-1; clone_size: .; d_call: TRBD2; v_call: TRBV9; cdr3_aa: CASSPRGGPSSYNEQFF; cdr3_nt: TGTGCCAGCAGCCCCCGGGGAGGGCCAAGCTCCTACAATGAGCAGTTCTTC
j_call: TRBJ1-6; clone_size: .; d_call: .; v_call: TRBV5-1; cdr3_aa: CASSSGRDNSPLHF; cdr3_nt: TGCGCCAGCAGCTCCGGACGGGATAATTCACCCCTCCACTTT
j_call: TRBJ2-5; clone_size: few; d_call: TRBD2; v_call: TRBV15; cdr3_aa: CATSRDLFYSGGARQETQYF; cdr3_nt: TGTGCCACCAGCAGAGATCTTTTTTATAGCGGGGGGGCCAGGCAAGAGACCCAGTACTTC
j_call: TRBJ2-3; clone_size: .; d_call: .; v_call: TRBV19; cdr3_aa: CASSILSGTSTDTQYF; cdr3_nt: TGTGCCAGTAGTATCCTGTCCGGGACCAGCACAGATACGCAGTATTTT
j_call: TRBJ1-5; clone_size: once; d_call: .; v_call: TRBV6-1; cdr3_aa: CASSEDRRMNSNQPQHF; cdr3_nt: TGTGCCAGCAGTGAAGACAGGAGAATGAATAGCAATCAGCCCCAGCATTTT
j_call: TRBJ2-1; clone_size: .; d_call: TRBD1; v_call: TRBV6-5; cdr3_aa: CASSSTGGPYNEQFF; cdr3_nt: TGTGCCAGCAGTTCAACAGGGGGGCCCTACAATGAGCAGTTCTTC
j_call: TRBJ2-1; clone_size: .; d_call: .; v_call: TRBV29-1; cdr3_aa: CSVAGVGYNEQFF; cdr3_nt: TGCAGCGTCGCAGGGGTGGGGTACAATGAGCAGTTCTTC
j_call: TRBJ1-3; clone_size: .; d_call: TRBD1; v_call: TRBV7-8; cdr3_aa: CASSLDPGGNGNTIYF; cdr3_nt: TGTGCCAGCAGCTTAGACCCAGGGGGCAATGGAAACACCATATATTTT
j_call: TRBJ1-4; clone_size: .; d_call: TRBD1; v_call: TRBV6-5; cdr3_aa: CASSQGGQGELFF; cdr3_nt: TGTGCCAGCAGCCAAGGAGGTCAGGGGGAACTGTTTTTT
j_call: TRBJ2-7; clone_size: .; d_call: TRBD2; v_call: TRBV10-2; cdr3_aa: CASSGPEREGRDEQYF; cdr3_nt: TGCGCCAGCAGTGGGCCAGAGCGGGAGGGCCGGGACGAGCAGTACTTC
j_call: TRBJ2-7; clone_size: .; d_call: .; v_call: TRBV30; cdr3_aa: CAWSGSGRYEQYF; cdr3_nt: TGTGCCTGGAGTGGGTCAGGGCGGTACGAGCAGTACTTC
j_call: TRBJ2-1; clone_size: .; d_call: TRBD2; v_call: TRBV6-1; cdr3_aa: CASITGTTYNEQFF; cdr3_nt: TGTGCCAGCATAACCGGGACTACCTACAATGAGCAGTTCTTC
j_call: TRBJ2-7; clone_size: once; d_call: TRBD2; v_call: TRBV4-3; cdr3_aa: CASSQGTGGRVYEQYF; cdr3_nt: TGCGCCAGCAGCCAAGGGACGGGCGGGAGGGTCTACGAGCAGTACTTC
j_call: TRBJ2-3; clone_size: .; d_call: TRBD2; v_call: TRBV29-1; cdr3_aa: CSALSETSGEAFSTDTQYF; cdr3_nt: TGCAGCGCATTAAGTGAGACTAGCGGGGAGGCCTTTAGCACAGATACGCAGTATTTT
j_call: TRBJ1-4; clone_size: .; d_call: .; v_call: TRBV19; cdr3_aa: CASSIGRHSNEKLFF; cdr3_nt: TGTGCCAGTAGTATAGGAAGACACAGTAATGAAAAACTGTTTTTT
j_call: TRBJ2-7; clone_size: once; d_call: .; v_call: TRBV30; cdr3_aa: CAWSVTGARVEQYF; cdr3_nt: TGTGCCTGGAGTGTAACGGGGGCGCGGGTCGAGCAGTACTTC
j_call: TRBJ2-3; clone_size: .; d_call: .; v_call: TRBV19; cdr3_aa: CASSTRGPGTDTQYF; cdr3_nt: TGTGCCAGTAGTACGCGGGGGCCCGGCACAGATACGCAGTATTTT
j_call: TRBJ1-4; clone_size: .; d_call: TRBD1; v_call: TRBV30; cdr3_aa: CAWSAGTGFEKLFF; cdr3_nt: TGTGCCTGGTCCGCCGGGACAGGGTTTGAAAAACTGTTTTTT
j_call: TRBJ2-6; clone_size: .; d_call: .; v_call: TRBV18; cdr3_aa: CASSPDSSGANVLTF; cdr3_nt: TGTGCCAGCTCACCAGACAGCTCTGGGGCCAACGTCCTGACTTTC
j_call: TRBJ2-7; clone_size: .; d_call: TRBD1; v_call: TRBV10-3; cdr3_aa: CAIMGQGTYEQYF; cdr3_nt: TGTGCCATCATGGGACAGGGTACCTACGAGCAGTACTTC
j_call: TRBJ1-2; clone_size: few; d_call: .; v_call: TRBV6-5; cdr3_aa: CASSAWDYGYTF; cdr3_nt: TGTGCCAGCAGTGCCTGGGACTATGGCTACACCTTC
j_call: TRBJ2-3; clone_size: .; d_call: .; v_call: TRBV7-2; cdr3_aa: CASSLQRASTDTQYF; cdr3_nt: TGTGCCAGCAGCTTACAGCGAGCCAGCACAGATACGCAGTATTTT
j_call: TRBJ1-2; clone_size: once; d_call: TRBD1; v_call: TRBV7-9; cdr3_aa: CASSSEESGQNYGYTF; cdr3_nt: TGTGCCAGCAGCTCCGAAGAGTCGGGACAGAACTATGGCTACACCTTC
j_call: TRBJ2-1; clone_size: .; d_call: TRBD2; v_call: TRBV28; cdr3_aa: CASSLVLAGIENEQFF; cdr3_nt: TGTGCCAGCAGTCTCGTACTAGCGGGAATAGAAAATGAGCAGTTCTTC
j_call: TRBJ1-1; clone_size: .; d_call: .; v_call: TRBV11-3; cdr3_aa: CASSLGDTEAFF; cdr3_nt: TGTGCCAGCAGCTTAGGGGACACTGAAGCTTTCTTT
j_call: TRBJ1-2; clone_size: .; d_call: TRBD1; v_call: TRBV28; cdr3_aa: CASIRQGYGYTF; cdr3_nt: TGTGCCAGCATCCGACAGGGCTATGGCTACACCTTC